The 18 T cell receptor beta chains listed next were all sequenced from one sample in a study of CD8 T cells in ankylosing spondylitis. General study points: Seemingly characteristic of ankylosing spondylitis blood was a TCR beta motif consisting of about 8 highly homologous variants.

TCRdb reanalysed the 5' RACE reads using MiXCR and keeps one entry per CDR3 protein. Of 470,000 or so distinct CDR3 sequences in the sample, 25% to 30% were seen once. These receptors' antigens are unknown. Sequencing was carried out using blood, either unsorted or a sorted T cell fraction (not recorded which). Receptor source: a male donor with ankylosing spondylitis.

This chain uses TRBV20-1 with TRBJ2-5; 9 nucleotides agree with TRBD2. CDR1 and CDR2 (germline): DFQATT, SNEGSKA (reference sequence). The CDR3 has 17 residues. V shed 6 bases and J 5 bases; nucleotides not matched to a gene: 19. CDR3 DNA sequence: TGCAGTGCCCTTGGGTCGGCTAGCGGGGTGCGTAGGGAGACCCAGTACTTC. Its protein product is CSALGSASGVRRETQYF.

This clonotype was recorded a few times. The J gene is TRBJ2-5, the V gene TRBV20-1, with D possibly called TRBD1 or TRBD2 (5 bases each). Germline-derived CDR1 and CDR2 are DFQATT and SNEGSKA (reference sequence). Between the trimmed V and J ends, which lost 0 bases and 5 bases, there was a span of 13 bases. The CDR3 length is 14 residues. CDR3 DNA: TGCAGTGCTAGAGAAGCCTTGGGGGAGGAGACCCAGTACTTC. This gives the protein CSAREALGEETQYF.

This sequence joins TRBV6-5 and TRBJ1-2; D is undetermined. The CDR3 has 14 residues. CDR1 and CDR2 from the germline V gene are MNHEY and SVGAGI. V gave up 1 base and J gave up 1 base, with 7 bases separating them. Written as DNA, the CDR3 is TGTGCCAGCAGTTACTATACACTTAACTATGGCTACACCTTC. This translates into CASSYYTLNYGYTF.

The genes are TRBV20-1 and TRBJ2-1; D uncertain. The CDR3 covers 13 residues. Germline V CDR1 and CDR2: DFQATT, SNEGSKA (reference sequence). Trimming took off 6 bases at V and 6 bases at J, with 15 bases between the two ends. The CDR3: CSAGNTASNEQFF. The DNA of the CDR3 is TGCAGTGCCGGTAACACCGCAAGCAATGAGCAGTTCTTC.

The V gene is TRBV9, the J gene TRBJ2-1; 8 nucleotides agree with TRBD2. The germline gives CDR1 SGDLS, CDR2 YYNGEE. J was trimmed by 4 bases and V by 0 bases; bases with no gene match: 6. CDR3 size: 16 residues. In DNA, the CDR3 is TGTGCCAGCAGCGTAGGCAATAGCGGGACTTACAATGAGCAGTTCTTC. This translates into CASSVGNSGTYNEQFF. Based on the CDR3 plus reference TRBV9 and TRBJ2-1, the full variable domain is DSGVTQTPKHLITATGQRVTLRCSPRSGDLSVYWYQQSLDQGLQFLIQYYNGEERAKGNILERFSAQQFPDLHSELNLSSLELGDSALYFCASSVGNSGTYNEQFFGPGTRLTVL.

The chain uses TRBV11-2 and TRBJ1-2; D unclear. The CDR3 runs 14 residues. Germline-derived CDR1 and CDR2 are SGHAT and FQNNGV. Trimming left V 5 bases short and J 9 bases short, with 19 bases between. DNA of the CDR3: TGTGCCAGCAGCCTGCCGACGCTGATCGGGAGCTACACCTTC. Encoded protein: CASSLPTLIGSYTF.

V is TRBV20-1 and J is TRBJ1-2; unclear D gene. The CDR3 has 14 residues. The ends were cut back, 0 bases at V and 5 bases at J, with 13 bases in the middle. Germline loops: CDR1 DFQATT, CDR2 SNEGSKA (reference sequence). The CDR3 DNA reads TGCAGTGCTAGAGATCCCCAGAAATTATATGGCTACACCTTC. It yields the protein CSARDPQKLYGYTF.

The V call is TRBV5-1, the J call TRBJ1-2, with TRBD1 as a possible D gene (6 bases). This CDR3 spans 14 amino acids. Trimming left V 4 bases short and J 4 bases short, with 14 bases between. Germline V gene lookup returns CDR1 SGHRS and CDR2 YFSETQ. CDR3 in amino acids: CASSTGAGGYGYTF. The CDR3 nucleotides read TGCGCCAGCAGCACGGGGGCCGGGGGCTATGGCTACACCTTC.

The rearrangement uses TRBV10-1 and TRBJ2-1; TRBD1 matches at 7 bases. V was clipped by 3 bases and J by 0 bases; unmatched bases: 5. Per germline, CDR1 WNHNN and CDR2 SYGVQD (reference sequence). This CDR3 comprises 16 residues. CDR3 coding DNA: TGCGCCAGCAGTGACCCCGGGACAGACTCCTACAATGAGCAGTTCTTC. Its translation is CASSDPGTDSYNEQFF.

V is TRBV5-1 and J is TRBJ2-3, with TRBD1 matching over 11 bases. CDR1 and CDR2 from the germline V gene are SGHRS and YFSETQ. The CDR3 runs to 17 residues. V lost 3 bases and J lost 5; bases outside the gene matches: 11. CDR3 region: CASSYSPGQGVGDTQYF. CDR3 DNA: TGCGCCAGCAGCTATTCTCCGGGACAGGGGGTTGGAGATACGCAGTATTTT. The whole variable domain, remainder taken from reference TRBV5-1 and TRBJ2-3, is KAGVTQTPRYLIKTRGQQVTLSCSPISGHRSVSWYQQTPGQGLQFLFEYFSETQRNKGNFPGRFSGRQFSNSRSEMNVSTLELGDSALYLCASSYSPGQGVGDTQYFGPGTRLTVL.

The V call is TRBV29-1, the J call TRBJ1-5, with 8 positions matching TRBD1. The V segment lost 3 bases and the J segment 6 bases; nucleotides outside the gene matches: 7. Germline V gene lookup returns CDR1 SQVTM and CDR2 ANQGSEA. The CDR3 sequence is 14 residues long. DNA of the CDR3: TGCAGCGTTGAGCTTGGACAGGGAGGTCAGCCCCAGCATTTT. It yields the protein CSVELGQGGQPQHF.

This clonotype was counted between two and nine times. The chain has TRBV24-1 and TRBJ2-1; 7 bases match TRBD1. The V gene end was trimmed by 4 bases and the J gene end by 4 bases; junction bases not matched to a gene: 9. The germline CDR1 and CDR2 sequences are KGHDR and SFDVKD. The CDR3 totals 16 residues. The CDR3 sequence is CATSDAQGQYYNEQFF. Here the CDR3 DNA reads TGTGCCACCAGTGACGCCCAGGGACAGTATTACAATGAGCAGTTCTTC.

A few counts support this clonotype. This chain joins TRBV29-1 and TRBJ1-3; tentatively, D is TRBD1 (5 bases). V lost 6 bases and J 3 bases, leaving 12 bases between the germline ends. The V gene's germline CDR1 is SQVTM and CDR2 ANQGSEA. CDR3 length: 13 residues. The CDR3 spells CSVRGVFGNTIYF. CDR3 bases: TGCAGCGTGAGGGGAGTATTTGGAAACACCATATATTTT. The variable domain in full, completed from reference TRBV29-1 and TRBJ1-3, reads SAVISQKPSRDICQRGTSLTIQCQVDSQVTMMFWYRQQPGQSLTLIATANQGSEATYESGFVIDKFPISRPNLTFSTLTVSNMSPEDSSIYLCSVRGVFGNTIYFGEGSWLTVV.

The V gene is TRBV7-9, the J gene TRBJ2-1, with TRBD2 matching over 8 bases. This CDR3 is built from 16 residues. Germline V gene data show CDR1 as SEHNR and CDR2 as FQNEAQ (reference sequence). V was pared by 5 bases and J by 2 bases, with 8 bases of the junction left unmatched. The CDR3 region has the DNA TGTGCCAGCAGCCCCGAGAGTAGCGGGACCTACAATGAGCAGTTCTTC. It is translated as CASSPESSGTYNEQFF.

This sequence joins TRBV20-1 and TRBJ2-3; D might be TRBD2 (6 bases). Germline V gene sequence: CDR1 DFQATT, CDR2 SNEGSKA (reference sequence). The CDR3 is 14 residues long. The V end lost 5 bases, the J end lost 6 bases, and 18 bases lay between the germline ends. The CDR3 sequence: CSAGVTRRQDTQYF. Here the CDR3 DNA reads TGCAGTGCTGGGGTGACTAGGCGGCAGGATACGCAGTATTTT.

This clonotype has a handful of counts. The chain combines TRBV12-3 or TRBV12-4 with TRBJ1-1; 7 bases agree with TRBD1. The junction had 10 bases not matched to a gene; V was cut back by 6 bases and J by 3 bases. This CDR3 is built from 15 residues. CDR3 in amino acids: CASRGPTGWDTEAFF. The CDR3 DNA follows: TGTGCCAGCAGGGGGCCGACAGGGTGGGACACTGAAGCTTTCTTT.

This clonotype was seen a few times. The chain carries TRBV5-1 and TRBJ2-6, with TRBD2 matching 7 bases. The CDR3 consists of 18 residues. CDR1 is SGHRS and CDR2 is YFSETQ in the germline V gene. Trimming took 1 base from V and 3 from J; bases not matched to a gene: 10. This CDR3 reads CASSLRRGETSGANVLTF. Written as DNA, the CDR3 is TGCGCCAGCAGCTTGCGTCGGGGGGAGACTAGTGGGGCCAACGTCCTGACTTTC.

There are many counts of this clonotype. The J gene is TRBJ2-1, the V gene TRBV12-3 or TRBV12-4; D may be TRBD1 (5 bases). The CDR3 loop spans 14 amino acids. Trimming cost V 7 bases and J 1 base, with 11 bases left between them. CDR3 in amino acids: CASTQGVSYNEQFF. The CDR3 DNA follows: TGTGCCAGCACCCAAGGGGTATCCTACAATGAGCAGTTCTTC.